The 16 T cell receptor beta chains below were found in one sample sequenced in a study of response to subunit inactivated influenza vaccine. TCRdb independently ran MiXCR on the RT-PCR reads; one entry per CDR3 protein. The data contain a few hundred thousand distinct CDR3 sequences, roughly 22% of them seen just once; the ten biggest clones take up roughly 10%. Sequencing was performed on PBMCs from blood, taken approximately 20 months after vaccination. Receptor source: a man aged 50-75 years who received an inactivated influenza vaccine.

The chain couples TRBV29-1 to TRBJ1-1; TRBD1 is a possible D gene (6 bases). Germline lookup yields CDR1 SQVTM and CDR2 ANQGSEA. With 8 bases removed from V and 1 base from J, the gap between germline ends came to 17 bases. The CDR3 loop spans 14 amino acids. The CDR3 nucleotides read TGCAGCTCCTCTGGGGGGACATCGAACACTGAAGCTTTCTTT. Its translation is CSSSGGTSNTEAFF. Full variable domain (rest looked up from reference TRBV29-1 and TRBJ1-1): SAVISQKPSRDICQRGTSLTIQCQVDSQVTMMFWYRQQPGQSLTLIATANQGSEATYESGFVIDKFPISRPNLTFSTLTVSNMSPEDSSIYLCSSSGGTSNTEAFFGQGTRLTVV.

The rearrangement joins TRBV5-4 to TRBJ1-4; D is uncertain. With 0 bases removed from V and 7 bases from J, the gap between germline ends came to 7 bases. The germline V gene encodes CDR1 SGHNT and CDR2 YYREEE (reference sequence). There are 13 residues in the CDR3. This CDR3 reads CASSLEHAEKLFF. CDR3 in DNA: TGTGCCAGCAGCTTGGAACATGCTGAAAAACTGTTTTTT. Full variable domain (rest looked up from reference TRBV5-4 and TRBJ1-4): ETGVTQSPTHLIKTRGQQVTLRCSSQSGHNTVSWYQQALGQGPQFIFQYYREEENGRGNFPPRFSGLQFPNYSSELNVNALELDDSALYLCASSLEHAEKLFFGSGTQLSVL.

In DNA form, the CDR3 reads TGTGCCAGCAGTCCGACCACTAGGAATGAGCAGTTCTTC. Its translation: CASSPTTRNEQFF. This rearrangement joins TRBV7-8 to TRBJ2-1; a weak D match, TRBD2 (5 bases). This CDR3 is 13 amino acids long. CDR1 is SGHVS and CDR2 is FQNEAQ in the germline V gene. V lost 6 bases, J lost 7 bases, and 13 bases lay in between.

This clonotype was detected once. The chain combines TRBV4-3 with TRBJ2-7, with 10 bases that match TRBD2. Germline trimming cut 3 bases from V and 2 bases from J; bases unmatched to any gene: 4. From germline, CDR1 is LGHNA and CDR2 YSLEER. The CDR3 is 15 residues long. The CDR3 protein is CASSQRTSGAYEQYF. The DNA for the CDR3 is TGCGCCAGCAGCCAGCGGACTAGCGGCGCCTACGAGCAGTACTTC.

The V call is TRBV6-1, the J call TRBJ1-3; 9 bases agree with TRBD1. CDR1 is MNHNS, CDR2 SASEGT, per germline. After removal of 6 bases from V and 7 bases from J, the junction contained 7 bases not matched to a gene. This CDR3 spans 14 amino acids. The CDR3, as DNA: TGTGCCAGCAGAGCCGGGACAGGGTGGAACACCATATATTTT. Its translation: CASRAGTGWNTIYF.

There are a few counts of this clonotype. This rearrangement joins TRBV18 to TRBJ2-1; 9 bases are shared with TRBD2. CDR3 length equals 15 residues. J gave up 10 bases and V 3 bases, and 10 bases lay outside the gene matches. The germline V gene encodes CDR1 KGHSH and CDR2 LQKENI. CDR3 in amino acids: CASSPPLSGGGEQFF. For the CDR3, the DNA is TGTGCCAGCTCACCGCCTCTTAGCGGGGGCGGGGAGCAGTTCTTC.

This clonotype was counted many times. The chain links TRBV5-1 to TRBJ2-7; D gene ambiguous. Trimming left V 5 bases short and J 0 bases short, with 15 bases between. This CDR3 has 15 residues. CDR1 is SGHRS, CDR2 YFSETQ, per germline. CDR3 in DNA: TGCGCCAGCAGTGAGACCTTCCCCAACTCCTACGAGCAGTACTTC. This gives the protein CASSETFPNSYEQYF.

This clonotype was detected a few times. The chain joins TRBV9 to TRBJ2-5; the match to TRBD2 covers 8 bases. The CDR3 has 16 residues. The germline V gene encodes CDR1 SGDLS and CDR2 YYNGEE. Trimming took 0 bases from V and 0 from J; bases not matched to a gene: 4. DNA of the CDR3: TGTGCCAGCAGCGTAGGAGCGGGACTAGACCAAGAGACCCAGTACTTC. This codes for CASSVGAGLDQETQYF.

This chain connects TRBV28 to TRBJ1-1; no clear D gene. Germline values: CDR1 MDHEN, CDR2 SYDVKM. The CDR3 is 13 residues long. The V gene lost 5 bases and the J gene lost 0 bases, with 7 bases spanning the gap. The CDR3 DNA sequence: TGTGCCAGCAGTCGACACTTGAACACTGAAGCTTTCTTT. Protein: CASSRHLNTEAFF.

This clonotype was recorded a few times. The rearrangement joins TRBV20-1 to TRBJ1-1; D unresolved. This CDR3 comprises 14 residues. Trimming took off 3 bases at V and 5 bases at J, with 16 bases between the two ends. CDR1 and CDR2 (germline): DFQATT, SNEGSKA (reference sequence). The CDR3 DNA reads as TGCAGTGCTAGGATGGCCGCGGGTGGTACTGAAGCTTTCTTT. This translates into CSARMAAGGTEAFF.

There are many counts of this clonotype. The J gene is TRBJ1-2, the V gene TRBV5-1, with D unresolved. Per germline, CDR1 SGHRS and CDR2 YFSETQ. V was clipped by 4 bases and J by 8 bases, with 12 bases between them. This CDR3 has 12 amino acids. As DNA, the CDR3 is TGCGCCAGCAGCCCGCCTCCCGGAGGCTACACCTTC. Its protein product is CASSPPPGGYTF.

The chain recombines TRBV6-1 with TRBJ1-1; 10 bases fit TRBD1. V lost 8 bases to trimming and J lost 0 bases; unmatched junction nucleotides: 3. CDR3 length: 14 residues. Germline V gene data show CDR1 as MNHNS and CDR2 as SASEGT. The CDR3, as DNA: TGTGCCAGCGGTGGGACAGGGGTGAACACTGAAGCTTTCTTT. This sequence encodes CASGGTGVNTEAFF.

This clonotype was found many times. This chain joins TRBV28 and TRBJ1-5; 7 positions agree with TRBD1. J lost 6 bases, V lost 3 bases, and 5 bases had no gene match. In germline, CDR1 is MDHEN, CDR2 SYDVKM. The CDR3 is made up of 14 amino acids. The CDR3, as DNA: TGTGCCAGCAGTTTGGCAGGGGGAGGTCAGCCCCAGCATTTT. Translated, it gives CASSLAGGGQPQHF.

The chain joins TRBV11-2 to TRBJ2-3; no definite D call. The CDR3 loop spans 15 amino acids. V was clipped by 5 bases and J by 0 bases, with 12 bases between them. Looked up from germline, CDR1 is SGHAT and CDR2 is FQNNGV. For the CDR3, the DNA is TGTGCCAGCAGCCCCCAGTGGACCAGCACAGATACGCAGTATTTT. Amino acid sequence: CASSPQWTSTDTQYF.

DNA for the CDR3: TGTGCCAGCAGCCAGCCTGGACCGGGCAATCAGCCCCAGCATTTT. Translating gives CASSQPGPGNQPQHF. The chain combines TRBV4-2 with TRBJ1-5; D gene unclear. V lost 3 bases and J 2 bases, leaving 11 bases between the germline ends. Germline loops: CDR1 LGHNA, CDR2 YNFKEQ. This CDR3 contains 15 residues.

The chain uses TRBV28 and TRBJ2-6; D is possibly TRBD2 (5 bases). Germline V lookup: CDR1 MDHEN, CDR2 SYDVKM. This CDR3 has 16 residues. Trimming pared 4 bases from V and 4 bases from J, leaving 14 bases between. The CDR3 region has the DNA TGTGCCAGCAGTTACGAGGGAAAAATAGGGGCCAACGTCCTGACTTTC. Translating it yields CASSYEGKIGANVLTF.